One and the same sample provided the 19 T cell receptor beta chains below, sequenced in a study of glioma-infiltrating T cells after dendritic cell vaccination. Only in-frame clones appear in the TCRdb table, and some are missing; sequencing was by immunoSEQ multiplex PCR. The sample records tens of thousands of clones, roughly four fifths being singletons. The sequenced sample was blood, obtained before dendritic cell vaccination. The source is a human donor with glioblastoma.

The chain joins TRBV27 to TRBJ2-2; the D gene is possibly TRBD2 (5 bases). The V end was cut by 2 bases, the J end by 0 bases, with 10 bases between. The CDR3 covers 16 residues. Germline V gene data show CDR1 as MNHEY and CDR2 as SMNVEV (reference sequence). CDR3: CASSLIPTTNTGELFF. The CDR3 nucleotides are TGTGCCAGCAGTTTAATCCCGACTACGAACACCGGGGAGCTGTTTTTT.

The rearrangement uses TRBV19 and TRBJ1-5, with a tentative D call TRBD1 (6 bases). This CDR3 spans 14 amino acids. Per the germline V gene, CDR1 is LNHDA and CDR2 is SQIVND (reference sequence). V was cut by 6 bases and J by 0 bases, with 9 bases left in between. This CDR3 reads CASRGTSSNQPQHF. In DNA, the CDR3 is TGTGCCAGTAGGGGGACATCTAGCAATCAGCCCCAGCATTTT.

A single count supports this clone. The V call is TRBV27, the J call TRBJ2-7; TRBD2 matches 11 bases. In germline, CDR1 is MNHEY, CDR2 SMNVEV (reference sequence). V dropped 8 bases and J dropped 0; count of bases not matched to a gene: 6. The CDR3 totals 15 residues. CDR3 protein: CASGASGGSSYEQYF. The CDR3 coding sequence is TGTGCCAGCGGGGCTAGCGGGGGGTCCTCCTACGAGCAGTACTTC.

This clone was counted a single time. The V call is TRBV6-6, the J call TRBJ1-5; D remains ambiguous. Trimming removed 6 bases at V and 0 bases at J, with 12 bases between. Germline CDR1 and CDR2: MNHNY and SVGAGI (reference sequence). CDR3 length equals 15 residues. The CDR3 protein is CASRPHIDSNQPQHF. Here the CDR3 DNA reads TGTGCCAGCAGGCCCCACATTGATAGCAATCAGCCCCAGCATTTT.

The CDR3 nucleotides read TGTGCCAGTACCCCCCCCTCCCCGGGCACTGAAGCTTTCTTT. Encoded protein: CASTPPSPGTEAFF. The chain is built from TRBV19 and TRBJ1-1; D is uncertain. CDR1 is LNHDA and CDR2 is SQIVND in the germline V gene (reference sequence). The V end was cut by 7 bases, the J end by 4 bases, with 16 bases between. This CDR3 spans 14 amino acids.

The CDR3 loop is CASSVLGGRNEQFF. CDR3 nucleotide sequence: TGTGCCAGCAGCGTATTAGGGGGCCGCAATGAGCAGTTCTTC. The chain combines TRBV9 with TRBJ2-1, with 7 bases that match TRBD1. The junction had 4 bases not matched to a gene; V was cut back by 1 base and J by 6 bases. The CDR3 has 14 amino acids. Germline-derived CDR1 and CDR2 are SGDLS and YYNGEE.

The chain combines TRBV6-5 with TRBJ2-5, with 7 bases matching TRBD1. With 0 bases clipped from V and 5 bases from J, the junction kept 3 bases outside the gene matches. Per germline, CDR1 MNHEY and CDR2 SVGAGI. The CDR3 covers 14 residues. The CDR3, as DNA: TGTGCCAGCAGTTACTCAGGGGGCGCGGAGACCCAGTACTTC. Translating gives CASSYSGGAETQYF.

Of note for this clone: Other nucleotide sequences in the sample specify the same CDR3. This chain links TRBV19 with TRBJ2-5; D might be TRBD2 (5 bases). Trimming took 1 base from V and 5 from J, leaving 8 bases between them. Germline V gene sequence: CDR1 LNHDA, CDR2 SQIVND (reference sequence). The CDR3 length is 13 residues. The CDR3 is CASSIARGETQYF. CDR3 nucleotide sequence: TGTGCCAGTAGTATAGCTCGCGGGGAGACCCAGTACTTC. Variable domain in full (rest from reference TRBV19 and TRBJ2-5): DGGITQSPKYLFRKEGQNVTLSCEQNLNHDAMYWYRQDPGQGLRLIYYSQIVNDFQKGDIAEGYSVSREKKESFPLTVTSAQKNPTAFYLCASSIARGETQYFGPGTRLLVL.

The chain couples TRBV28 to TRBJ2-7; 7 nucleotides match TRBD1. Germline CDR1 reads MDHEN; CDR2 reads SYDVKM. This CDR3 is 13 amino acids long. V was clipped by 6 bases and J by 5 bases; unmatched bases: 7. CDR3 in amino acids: CASSNRGTDEQYF. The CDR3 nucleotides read TGTGCCAGCAGCAACAGGGGAACCGACGAGCAGTACTTC.

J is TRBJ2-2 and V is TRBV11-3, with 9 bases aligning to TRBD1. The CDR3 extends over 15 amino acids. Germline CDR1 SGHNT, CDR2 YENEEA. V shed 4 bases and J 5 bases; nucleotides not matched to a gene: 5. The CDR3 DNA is TGTGCCAGCAGCTCAGGACAGGGGAGTACCGGGGAGCTGTTTTTT. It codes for CASSSGQGSTGELFF. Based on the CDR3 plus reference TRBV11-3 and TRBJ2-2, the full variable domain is EAGVVQSPRYKIIEKKQPVAFWCNPISGHNTLYWYLQNLGQGPELLIRYENEEAVDDSQLPKDRFSAERLKGVDSTLKIQPAELGDSAVYLCASSSGQGSTGELFFGEGSRLTVL.

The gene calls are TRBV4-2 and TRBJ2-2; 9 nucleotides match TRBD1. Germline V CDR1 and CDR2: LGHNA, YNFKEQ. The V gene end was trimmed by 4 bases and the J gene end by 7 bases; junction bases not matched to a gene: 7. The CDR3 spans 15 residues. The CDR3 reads CASSPPGQGIGELFF. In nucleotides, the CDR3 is TGTGCCAGCAGCCCTCCGGGACAGGGAATCGGGGAGCTGTTTTTT.

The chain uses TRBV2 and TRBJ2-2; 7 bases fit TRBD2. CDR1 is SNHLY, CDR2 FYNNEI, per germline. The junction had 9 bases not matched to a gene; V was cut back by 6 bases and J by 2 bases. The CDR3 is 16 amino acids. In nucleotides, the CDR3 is TGTGCCAGCAGCCTCGGATCTAGCGGTAACACCGGGGAGCTGTTTTTT. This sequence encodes CASSLGSSGNTGELFF.

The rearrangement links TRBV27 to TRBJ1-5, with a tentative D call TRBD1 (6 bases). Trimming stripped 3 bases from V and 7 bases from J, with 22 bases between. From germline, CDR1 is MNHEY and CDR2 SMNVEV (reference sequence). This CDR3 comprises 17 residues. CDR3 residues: CASSFHFSPRGGQPQHF. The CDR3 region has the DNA TGTGCCAGCAGTTTTCATTTCTCCCCCAGAGGGGGACAGCCCCAGCATTTT.

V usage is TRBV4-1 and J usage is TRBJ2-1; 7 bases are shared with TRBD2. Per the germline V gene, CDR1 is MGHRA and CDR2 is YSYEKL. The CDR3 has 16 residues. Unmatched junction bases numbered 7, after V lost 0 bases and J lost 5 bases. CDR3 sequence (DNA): TGCGCCAGCAGCCAAGACCTGGAGCGGGGCCACAATGAGCAGTTCTTC. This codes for CASSQDLERGHNEQFF.

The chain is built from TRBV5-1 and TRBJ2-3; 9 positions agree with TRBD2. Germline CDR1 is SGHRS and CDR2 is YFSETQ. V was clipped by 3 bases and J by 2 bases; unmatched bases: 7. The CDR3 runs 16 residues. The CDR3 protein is CASSSQAGGSTDTQYF. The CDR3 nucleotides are TGCGCCAGCAGCTCCCAAGCGGGGGGCTCCACAGATACGCAGTATTTT. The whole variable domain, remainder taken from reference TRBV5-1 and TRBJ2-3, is KAGVTQTPRYLIKTRGQQVTLSCSPISGHRSVSWYQQTPGQGLQFLFEYFSETQRNKGNFPGRFSGRQFSNSRSEMNVSTLELGDSALYLCASSSQAGGSTDTQYFGPGTRLTVL.

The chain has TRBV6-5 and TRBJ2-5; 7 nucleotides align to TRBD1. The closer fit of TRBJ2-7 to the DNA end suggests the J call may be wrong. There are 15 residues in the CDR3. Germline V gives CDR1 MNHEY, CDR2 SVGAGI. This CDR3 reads CASSQTGQSVSEQYF. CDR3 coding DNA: TGTGCCAGCAGTCAGACGGGACAGAGCGTTAGCGAGCAGTACTTC.

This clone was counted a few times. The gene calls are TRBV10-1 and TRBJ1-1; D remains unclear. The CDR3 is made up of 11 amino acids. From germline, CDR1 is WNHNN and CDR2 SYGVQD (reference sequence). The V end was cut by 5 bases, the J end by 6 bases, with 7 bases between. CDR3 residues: CASSWEAEAFF. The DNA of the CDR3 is TGCGCCAGCAGTTGGGAGGCTGAAGCTTTCTTT.

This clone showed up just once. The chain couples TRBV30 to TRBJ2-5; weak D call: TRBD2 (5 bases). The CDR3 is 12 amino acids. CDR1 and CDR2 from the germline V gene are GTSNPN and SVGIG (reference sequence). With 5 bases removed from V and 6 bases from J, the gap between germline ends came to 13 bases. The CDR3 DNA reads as TGTGCCTGGTCGCGAGGCGGGCAGACCCAGTACTTC. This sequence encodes CAWSRGGQTQYF.

CDR3 bases: TGTGCCAGCAGCCTTCTCCTGGGGACGGGACAGGGGAAGGGTGAAGCTTTCTTT. Its translation is CASSLLLGTGQGKGEAFF. The chain links TRBV14 to TRBJ1-1; 10 nucleotides match TRBD1. The CDR3 length is 18 residues. Germline V lookup: CDR1 SGHDN, CDR2 FVKESK. The V gene end was trimmed by 4 bases and the J gene end by 7 bases; junction bases not matched to a gene: 18. The full variable domain, its missing parts supplied by reference TRBV14 and TRBJ1-1, is EAGVTQFPSHSVIEKGQTVTLRCDPISGHDNLYWYRRVMGKEIKFLLHFVKESKQDESGMPNNRFLAERTGGTYSTLKVQPAELEDSGVYFCASSLLLGTGQGKGEAFFGQGTRLTVV.